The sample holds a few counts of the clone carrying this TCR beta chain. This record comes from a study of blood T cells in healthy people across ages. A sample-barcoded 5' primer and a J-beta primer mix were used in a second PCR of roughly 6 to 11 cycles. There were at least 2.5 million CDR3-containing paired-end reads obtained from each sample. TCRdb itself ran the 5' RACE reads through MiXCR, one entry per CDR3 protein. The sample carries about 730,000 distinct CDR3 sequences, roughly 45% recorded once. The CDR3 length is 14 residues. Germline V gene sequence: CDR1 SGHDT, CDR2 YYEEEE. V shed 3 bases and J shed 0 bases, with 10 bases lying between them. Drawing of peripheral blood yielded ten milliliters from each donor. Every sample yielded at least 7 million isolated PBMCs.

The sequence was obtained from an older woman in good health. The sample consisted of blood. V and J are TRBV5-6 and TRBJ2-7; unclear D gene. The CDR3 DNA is TGTGCCAGCAGCTGGAGTGACGGCTCCTACGAGCAGTACTTC. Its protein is CASSWSDGSYEQYF.